This T cell receptor (beta chain) is from a study of cytomegalovirus exposure and HLA in healthy donors listed by TCRdb under 2017. Background for the entire study: According to an earlier analysis of a few hundred of the donors, about 179 million T cells yielded roughly 110 million unique TCR beta sequences and approximately 300 Gb of sequence data. Besides the first cohort of hundreds of subjects, a separate validation cohort made up of 120 different subjects was used. To predict cytomegalovirus infection status, the study brought together high-throughput TCR immunosequencing, statistical association of individual TCRs with disease status, and machine learning. An earlier analysis of some 500 of the donors applied high-throughput TCR beta sequencing to assess whether each TCR beta V gene segment acted as functional or pseudogenic. The study profiled the T cell repertoires of 500 to 800 subjects by immunosequencing and related them to cytomegalovirus serostatus. Typing coverage varied by locus: roughly 620-640 donors for A, B, C, DRB1 and DQB1; 500 to 550 for DQA1; about 590 for DPA1; under 490 for DPB1. A later analysis re-examined previously published TCR beta repertoires from just over 650 donors and added high-resolution HLA genotyping to investigate patterns of TCR occurrence. Genome-wide SNP genotypes for about 60% of the 666 donors were used in a later genetic analysis, which treated that subset as a discovery cohort. The study aimed to test whether signatures of past pathogen exposure could be identified by cataloging public T cell receptors. Rather than using new phenotypic data, the later analysis identified candidate immune exposures from TCR beta sequences and from how often those sequences occurred across donors. Both class I and class II loci were covered by HLA typing, at four-digit resolution. Across approximately 400 genotyped donors of the cohort, an average of roughly 230,000 unique TCR beta nucleotide sequences per donor were sequenced, and approximately 17% of those sequences were non-productive. Donor age, sex, ethnicity and CMV serostatus were compiled alongside the repertoire data. Of the 300 to 500 genotyped donors, roughly 76% were placed in the genetic ancestry cluster associated with self-reported Caucasian donors. An early release covering roughly 640 HLA-typed donors comprised approximately 300 gigabases of sequencing data and 85 million or so unique TCR sequences. Because of strong linkage in the cohort, a few DR-DQ haplotypes were treated as single units for association and clustering. Every discovery cohort repertoire had been produced on one sequencing platform.

What the work shows at the level of the full study, not this receptor alone: HLA typing was unavailable for some donors at each locus, so association tests used only the typed subset. Across donors, most TCR sequences were observed very rarely, whereas some public TCRs were present in many individuals. In a later analysis, HLA-associated TCR beta chains showed more clonal expansion and lower generation probabilities than non-associated chains that were equally common. An association between a missense DCLRE1C variant and V-gene and J-gene trimming of TCR beta chains was found in a later genetic analysis and replicated in an independent cohort. Presence/absence analyses assumed roughly uniform sequencing depth across donors, an assumption that may not hold. A further reported finding was that TCR beta sequences accurately predicted the HLA-A and HLA-B alleles for most subjects in the first cohort. The classifier was reported to diagnose cytomegalovirus status with high specificity and sensitivity in both the original and validation cohorts. A total of 150 or so TCR beta chains were listed by the study as associated with cytomegalovirus. CMV serostatus was the only immune exposure information available for the cohort. According to a later analysis, most CMV-associated TCR beta chains appeared to be HLA-restricted, and the HLA associations seemed to be driven largely by CMV exposure. Linkage disequilibrium might explain the correlated functional status among segregating V segments, but an unknown experimental factor could not be ruled out. In an earlier analysis of under 600 of the donors, most TCR beta V segments were observed in productive rearrangements about 90% or about 30% of the time, broadly matching IMGT annotations. A later analysis found that TCR association rates varied across HLA loci, with DRB1 alleles showing the most associated TCRs and HLA-C alleles the fewest. Only TCR beta chains were sequenced in this cohort, and the absence of alpha or paired-chain data limited detectable features. In vitro tests confirmed that a few of the cytomegalovirus-associated TCR beta chains recognize cytomegalovirus antigens. Roughly 15 rarely observed V segments, including chromosome 9 orphons, were excluded from the earlier analysis of some 590 of the donors because counts were too low. A later analysis reported that several top co-occurrence clusters appeared linked to parvovirus B19, influenza, CMV and Epstein-Barr virus. The 87-base-pair reads could not distinguish some IMGT-functional V segments, including TRBV6-2 and TRBV6-3, so those segments were excluded. A group of highly shared sequence variants was considered likely to be a technical artifact of the sequencing pipeline. A later genetic analysis reported fewer N-insertions in productive TCRs among donors in an Asian-associated ancestry cluster than the roughly 720-donor mean. Specific HLA alleles were associated with about 17,000 TCR beta sequences at a false discovery rate of 0.05 in a later analysis. Strong co-occurrence of HLA alleles, especially DR and DQ, made assigning TCR associations to individual alleles difficult. It was suggested by the authors that the approach could potentially be generalized to other disease states and immunological phenotypes.

A note on this clone: Its target antigen remains unknown. No much larger clone is present one base from it, and per-base qualities are unavailable.

Here V drops 5 bases and J drops 0 bases, and the junction holds 11 bases not matched to any gene. The CDR3 contains 17 residues, cysteine and phenylalanine counted. Just the 51-base CDR3 DNA is kept, in frame starting at base 1. Reading the germline V gene (reference sequence) gives CDR1 SEHNR and CDR2 FQNEAQ. The cohort comprised around 690 healthy bone marrow donors. At the time of sampling, all cohort members were nominally healthy, though unrecorded immune exposures were likely present. The donor was CMV seronegative and belonged to the group of over 300 seronegative cohort members. A peripheral blood sample was provided by each donor, and peripheral blood mononuclear cells were used for TCR beta sequencing. Genomic DNA extraction from the blood cell samples was performed with the Qiagen DNeasy Blood Extraction Kit. The receptor library was made with the immunoSEQ multiplex PCR assay. A mixture of 60 forward primers for TCR Vbeta segments and 13 reverse primers for TCR Jbeta segments was used in the multiplex PCR. The CDR3 region of rearranged TCR beta genes was amplified from genomic DNA by a multiplex PCR assay. The amplified TCR beta libraries were sequenced on the Illumina HiSeq System as 87-base-pair reads. In the source study's methods: Across the 670 or so repertoires, a later analysis counted roughly 84 million unique TCR beta chains, 9.5 million to 13 million of which were shared by at least two donors. A nearest-neighbor algorithm error-corrected the raw reads and collapsed the reads into unique sequences, merging closely related sequences to remove PCR and sequencing errors. V, D and J gene segments were assigned by aligning CDR3 sequences to IMGT reference sequences. Each retained sequence needed at least a six-nucleotide match to both a V gene segment and a J gene segment. A rearrangement was called productive if the CDR3 had no stop codons and remained in frame with V and J, and every other rearrangement was called non-productive. CDR3 was defined according to IMGT convention as the region running from the second conserved V-encoded cysteine to the conserved J-encoded phenylalanine. The earlier analysis of about 560 of the donors excluded any sequence lacking an unambiguous match to a single V gene segment. An earlier analysis of 587 of the donors called V segments functional above 56.7% productive rearrangements and segregating when the between-donor standard deviation exceeded 5%. A statistical classification framework was developed to diagnose cytomegalovirus status using the catalog of TCR beta chain sequences. A later analysis assigned V and J genes by comparing TCR nucleotide sequences with IMGT/GENE-DB human TR gene sequences. In a later analysis, CDR3 sequences and most-parsimonious VDJ recombination scenarios were assigned using the TCRdist pipeline. In a later analysis, each TCR beta chain was defined by its CDR3 amino acid sequence together with its V-gene family, and reads without a unique V-gene family were excluded. A later analysis removed 500 to 600 highly shared, low-generation-probability nucleotide sequences to deal with suspected cross-contamination and a sequencing artifact. In a later analysis, a clonal expansion index for each public chain was calculated from normalized within-repertoire ranks of inferred template counts. In a later analysis, generation probabilities were computed with a VDJ recombination model fitted to out-of-frame rearrangements, and the resulting probabilities were checked against IGoR. In a later analysis, hypergeometric tests were used to score TCR-TCR, TCR-HLA and TCR-CMV co-occurrence, with a repertoire-size bias correction applied to TCR pairs. False discovery rates were estimated in a later analysis by permuting HLA or CMV assignments 20 times. In a later analysis, co-occurring TCRs were grouped using DBSCAN, with TCRdist sequence similarity added in when clustering inside HLA-allele-positive subsets. Repertoires with fewer than 30,000 or more than 120,000 public chains were left out of co-occurrence clustering, as were four to six repertoires with anomalous nucleotide sharing. TCRdb's version of the immuneACCESS table is confined to in-frame rearrangements and falls short of the full clone set. An unresolved V gene accounts for under half of the shortfall where checked; the remainder is of unknown origin. D and trimming were read from the DNA, whereas the V and J calls and clone size are those reported in that table. The sample table lists under 200,000 clones, approximately 80% of them with a count of one. The top ten clones comprise 1.9% of the sample.

Sequenced: PBMCs. The chain is assembled from TRBV7-9 and TRBJ2-7; 9 middle bases align to TRBD1. This receptor was taken from a man aged 18 to 30 in good health and CMV-seronegative. CDR3 region: CASSGSWDRESSYEQYF. The base sequence is TGTGCCAGCAGCGGATCGTGGGACAGGGAGAGCTCCTACGAGCAGTACTTC.